This record covers a single TCR beta chain. The sample comes from a study of CD8 T cells in Susac syndrome. Trimming pared 3 bases from V and 5 bases from J, leaving 14 bases between. Germline V gene lookup returns CDR1 SGHRS and CDR2 YFSETQ. The CDR3 has 14 residues. RNA amounts of roughly 0.45 to 1 ug underwent reverse transcription with random hexamers. Each CDR3 protein is one row after TCRdb ran MiXCR on the immunoSEQ multiplex PCR reads. The table shows about 140,000 distinct CDR3 sequences, with approximately 94% occurring only once. This TCR came from a human donor in good health. The chain is built from TRBV5-1 and TRBJ2-5; D might be TRBD1 or TRBD2, each matching 5 bases. Input material: CD4+ T cells from PBMCs. The CDR3 is CASSSGRLEETQYF. CDR3 DNA sequence: TGCGCCAGCAGCTCGGGACGTCTGGAGGAGACCCAGTACTTC.